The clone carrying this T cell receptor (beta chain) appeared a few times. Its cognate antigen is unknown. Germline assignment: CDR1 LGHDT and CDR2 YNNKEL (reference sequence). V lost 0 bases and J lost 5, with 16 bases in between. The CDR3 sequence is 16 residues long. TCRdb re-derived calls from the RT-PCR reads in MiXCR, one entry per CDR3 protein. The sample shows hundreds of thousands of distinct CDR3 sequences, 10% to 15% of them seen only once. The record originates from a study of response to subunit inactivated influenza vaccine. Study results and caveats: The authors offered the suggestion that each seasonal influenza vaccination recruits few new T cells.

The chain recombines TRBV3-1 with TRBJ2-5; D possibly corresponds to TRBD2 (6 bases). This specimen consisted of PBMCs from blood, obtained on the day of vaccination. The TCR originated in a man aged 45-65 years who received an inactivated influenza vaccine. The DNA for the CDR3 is TGTGCCAGCAGCCAAGATCTGTATGCGGGGCTCGAGACCCAGTACTTC. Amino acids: CASSQDLYAGLETQYF.